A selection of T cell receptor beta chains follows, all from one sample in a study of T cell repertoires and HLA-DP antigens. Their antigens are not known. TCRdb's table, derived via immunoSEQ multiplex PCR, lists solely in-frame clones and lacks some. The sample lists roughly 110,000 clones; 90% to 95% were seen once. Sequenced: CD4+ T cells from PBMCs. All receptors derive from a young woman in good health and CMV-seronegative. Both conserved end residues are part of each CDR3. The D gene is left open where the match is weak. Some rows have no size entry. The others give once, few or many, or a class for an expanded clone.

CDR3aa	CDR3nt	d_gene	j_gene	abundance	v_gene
CASSEYGGPSYNEQFF	TGTGCCAGCAGTGAATATGGGGGTCCCTCCTACAATGAGCAGTTCTTC	.	TRBJ2-1	.	TRBV2
CASTYRGTLAKNIQYF	TGTGCCAGTACCTACAGGGGGACCTTAGCCAAAAACATTCAGTACTTC	TRBD1	TRBJ2-4	.	TRBV19
CASSYGIGNGYTF	TGTGCCAGCAGTTACGGTATAGGGAATGGCTACACCTTC	.	TRBJ1-2	.	TRBV6-5
CASSYLPRGTYNEQFF	TGTGCCAGCAGTTACTTGCCCAGGGGGACCTACAATGAGCAGTTCTTC	TRBD1	TRBJ2-1	.	TRBV6-5
CASSLAAGQLDEAFF	TGTGCCAGCAGCTTGGCTGCGGGACAATTAGATGAAGCTTTCTTT	.	TRBJ1-1	once	TRBV5-5
CASSLEGTTPDEQFF	TGTGCCAGCAGCTTAGAGGGGACTACCCCAGATGAGCAGTTCTTC	TRBD2	TRBJ2-1	.	TRBV7-3
CASSAGRDRGANTGELFF	TGCGCCAGCAGCGCCGGCCGGGACAGGGGGGCGAACACCGGGGAGCTGTTTTTT	TRBD1	TRBJ2-2	.	TRBV5-1
CATREPSGNTIYF	TGTGCCACTAGGGAGCCTTCTGGAAACACCATATATTTT	.	TRBJ1-3	.	TRBV19
CASSVRLAGVEQFF	TGCGCCAGCAGCGTGCGACTAGCGGGAGTTGAGCAGTTCTTC	TRBD2	TRBJ2-1	.	TRBV5-1
CASSLEVSNQPQHF	TGTGCCAGCAGCTTGGAGGTGTCAAATCAGCCCCAGCATTTT	.	TRBJ1-5	.	TRBV5-5
CASSSDRGDDTQYF	TGTGCCAGCAGCTCAGACAGGGGCGACGATACGCAGTATTTT	TRBD1	TRBJ2-3	.	TRBV11-1
CASTLTTPRTSGFNEQFF	TGTGCCAGTACACTCACCACCCCCCGGACTAGCGGGTTCAATGAGCAGTTCTTC	TRBD2	TRBJ2-1	.	TRBV27
CASSRTGYGYTF	TGTGCCAGCAGCCGGACGGGTTATGGCTACACCTTC	.	TRBJ1-2	.	TRBV7-9
CASTPPRDTGELFF	TGTGCCAGCACTCCACCCCGGGACACCGGGGAGCTGTTTTTT	.	TRBJ2-2	.	TRBV2
CASSLAVAGGGQYF	TGTGCCAGCAGCTTAGCTGTAGCGGGGGGCGGGCAGTACTTC	TRBD2	TRBJ2-7	.	TRBV7-2
CASSPRQGGGDTQYF	TGTGCCAGCAGCCCGAGACAGGGGGGTGGAGATACGCAGTATTTT	TRBD1	TRBJ2-3	once	TRBV5-5
CASSLLALGANVLTF	TGTGCCAGCAGCTTACTTGCGTTGGGGGCCAACGTCCTGACTTTC	.	TRBJ2-6	.	TRBV11-2
CASSIPGVYGYTF	TGTGCCAGTAGTATCCCCGGGGTCTATGGCTACACCTTC	.	TRBJ1-2	medium-sized	TRBV19
CASSQKGSRILTDTQYF	TGTGCCAGCAGCCAAAAAGGCAGTCGGATTCTCACAGATACGCAGTATTTT	.	TRBJ2-3	once	TRBV5-6
CASSQEIRTAYQPQHF	TGCGCCAGCAGCCAAGAAATTCGGACAGCATATCAGCCCCAGCATTTT	.	TRBJ1-5	.	TRBV4-3
CASSPPGRQNIQYF	TGTGCCAGCAGCCCCCCTGGTAGGCAGAACATTCAGTACTTC	.	TRBJ2-4	.	TRBV11-2
CASSETGRNEKLFF	TGCGCCAGCAGCGAGACAGGTCGGAATGAAAAACTGTTTTTT	.	TRBJ1-4	.	TRBV5-1
CATSVRLEDEQYF	TGTGCCACTAGCGTACGACTCGAGGACGAGCAGTACTTC	.	TRBJ2-7	.	TRBV6-6
CASRILNEKLFF	TGTGCCAGCAGAATCCTGAATGAAAAACTGTTTTTT	.	TRBJ1-4	.	TRBV28
CASSLRTGAADTQYF	TGTGCCAGCAGTCTACGGACAGGGGCCGCAGATACGCAGTATTTT	TRBD1	TRBJ2-3	.	TRBV6-4
CAISRSGGSTDTQYF	TGTGCCATCAGTAGAAGCGGGGGGAGCACAGATACGCAGTATTTT	TRBD2	TRBJ2-3	once	TRBV10-3
CASSLGGPQPQHF	TGTGCCAGCAGTTTAGGAGGACCTCAGCCCCAGCATTTT	.	TRBJ1-5	once	TRBV28
CASSQDGGATDTQYF	TGTGCCAGCAGCCAAGATGGAGGGGCAACAGATACGCAGTATTTT	.	TRBJ2-3	.	TRBV4-2
CASSLRRDTGELFF	TGTGCCAGCAGCTTAAGACGGGACACCGGGGAGCTGTTTTTT	.	TRBJ2-2	few	TRBV11-2
CASSEGLAKSSYNEQFF	TGTGCCAGCAGCGAGGGTTTGGCGAAAAGCTCCTACAATGAGCAGTTCTTC	.	TRBJ2-1	.	TRBV5-4
CASTFGTGSGNTEAFF	TGCGCCAGCACCTTCGGGACAGGGTCGGGAAACACTGAAGCTTTCTTT	TRBD1	TRBJ1-1	.	TRBV4-1
CASSLAAGGPGNEQFF	TGCGCCAGCAGCTTAGCAGCGGGAGGGCCGGGAAATGAGCAGTTCTTC	TRBD2	TRBJ2-1	.	TRBV5-1
CASSHTDRGYNSPLHF	TGTGCCAGCAGCCACACCGACAGGGGTTATAATTCACCCCTCCACTTT	TRBD1	TRBJ1-6	.	TRBV14
CASSRDSLAKNIQYF	TGTGCCAGCAGCCGGGACAGCTTAGCCAAAAACATTCAGTACTTC	TRBD1	TRBJ2-4	.	TRBV7-8
CASSLTGQNYGYTF	TGTGCCAGCAGCTTAACGGGACAGAACTATGGCTACACCTTC	TRBD1	TRBJ1-2	.	TRBV7-8
CSVEFPTGVQETQYF	TGCAGCGTTGAGTTTCCGACAGGGGTCCAAGAGACCCAGTACTTC	TRBD1	TRBJ2-5	.	TRBV29-1
CATSSGSTNTGELFF	TGTGCCACCAGCAGTGGGTCTACGAACACCGGGGAGCTGTTTTTT	.	TRBJ2-2	.	TRBV15
CASSMGGGAYEQYF	TGTGCCAGTAGTATGGGCGGAGGAGCCTACGAGCAGTACTTC	.	TRBJ2-7	.	TRBV19
CASSPGLAGGQLIETQYF	TGCGCCAGCAGCCCTGGGCTAGCGGGAGGCCAACTGATTGAGACCCAGTACTTC	TRBD2	TRBJ2-5	.	TRBV4-1
CASSRDRATDTQYF	TGTGCCAGCAGCCGGGACAGGGCCACAGATACGCAGTATTTT	TRBD1	TRBJ2-3	.	TRBV11-3
CASRRNSQETQYF	TGTGCCAGTCGTAGGAACAGCCAAGAGACCCAGTACTTC	.	TRBJ2-5	.	TRBV19
CASSSTSGSSLQFF	TGTGCCAGCAGCTCCACTAGCGGGAGCTCCCTCCAGTTCTTC	TRBD2	TRBJ2-1	.	TRBV11-3